The present T cell receptor beta chain was sequenced within a study of T cells in Graves' hyperthyroidism and ophthalmopathy. Template material for amplifying TCR beta CDR3 regions consisted of RNA transcripts. The study used the HTBI primer set for a first-round RT-PCR of the TCR CDR3. TCRdb reprocessed the multiplex PCR reads with MiXCR, giving one entry per CDR3 protein. The table has about 770,000 distinct CDR3 sequences, 15% to 20% seen once. Overall study results and limits: Most clonotypes expanded in the thyroid (above 0.001) were also present in blood.

Ten or more counts support this clonotype. Its antigen is not known. What was sequenced was blood. This TCR was sampled from a woman in her fifties or sixties with Graves' hyperthyroidism that later progressed to Graves' ophthalmopathy.

Written as DNA, the CDR3 is TGCGCCAGCAGCTTTGGGGCGGCAGGGTGGATGCACACTGAAGCTTTCTTT. Its protein product is CASSFGAAGWMHTEAFF. This chain uses TRBV5-1 with TRBJ1-1, with a possible D match to TRBD1 (5 bases). In germline, CDR1 is SGHRS, CDR2 YFSETQ. Between the trimmed V and J ends, which lost 2 bases and 3 bases, there was a span of 20 bases. This CDR3 comprises 17 residues.